These 20 T cell receptor beta chains came from one sample sequenced in a study of T cells after yellow fever vaccination. TCRdb processed the 5' RACE reads anew with MiXCR; each CDR3 protein has one entry. The sample lists about 220,000 distinct CDR3 sequences; under 3.5% were seen once. Specimen: CD4+ T cells sorted from PBMCs, collected 10 days after the yellow fever booster vaccination. The receptors stem from a man younger than 30 who received the YFV17D yellow fever vaccine.

This clonotype was picked up many times. This chain joins TRBV5-1 and TRBJ1-2; 10 bases fit TRBD1. The germline gives CDR1 SGHRS, CDR2 YFSETQ. CDR3 length: 14 residues. J lost 4 bases, V lost 4 bases, and 4 bases had no gene match. CDR3 nucleotide sequence: TGCGCCAGCAGCCGGGGACAGGGGACCTATGGCTACACCTTC. Translation: CASSRGQGTYGYTF.

Many counts were recorded for this clonotype. This chain uses TRBV28 with TRBJ2-7, with D possibly TRBD1 on 5 matching bases. Trimming removed 6 bases from V and 4 bases from J, with 13 bases in between. The CDR3 is 13 amino acids. The V gene's germline CDR1 is MDHEN and CDR2 SYDVKM. DNA for the CDR3: TGTGCCAGCAGCCCAGGACAAGGTTACGAGCAGTACGTC. Its protein is CASSPGQGYEQYV.

The rearrangement links TRBV4-2 to TRBJ2-3; D might be TRBD2 (6 bases). Deletions cut 1 base from V and 2 bases from J, with 13 bases between. Per germline, CDR1 LGHNA and CDR2 YNFKEQ. The CDR3 consists of 16 residues. The CDR3 is CASSQAIGGTTDTQYF. For the CDR3, the DNA is TGTGCCAGCAGCCAAGCTATCGGGGGAACCACAGATACGCAGTATTTT.

This clonotype was seen a few times. The chain has TRBV11-1 and TRBJ2-7; possible D gene TRBD2, 5 bases. Germline V gene lookup returns CDR1 SGHAT and CDR2 FQDESV (reference sequence). The V and J ends lost 4 bases and 0 bases respectively, with 10 bases between them. The CDR3 has 14 residues. The CDR3 loop is CASSSSGISYEQYV. CDR3 nucleotides: TGTGCCAGCAGCTCGTCCGGGATCTCCTACGAGCAGTACGTC.

The chain employs TRBV7-2 and TRBJ2-1; D is undetermined. V was cut by 5 bases and J by 7 bases, with 18 bases left in between. The CDR3 length is 15 residues. Germline CDR1 and CDR2: SGHTA and FQGNSA. The CDR3 sequence: CASSQKTSLLNEQFF. The CDR3 region has the DNA TGTGCCAGCAGCCAGAAAACGAGTCTCCTTAATGAGCAGTTCTTC.

This clonotype was found many times. The chain recombines TRBV4-2 with TRBJ2-5, with TRBD2 matching 9 bases. V gave up 6 bases and J gave up 5 bases; unmatched junction bases: 10. The V gene's germline CDR1 is LGHNA and CDR2 YNFKEQ. The CDR3 covers 15 residues. CDR3 nucleotide sequence: TGTGCCAGCAGTGGTGTTGCGGGAGGGAGGGAGACCCAGTACTTC. As protein: CASSGVAGGRETQYF.

Only a few counts were recorded for this clonotype. The chain has TRBV18 and TRBJ1-2; D is perhaps TRBD1 (5 bases). CDR3 length: 15 amino acids. Trimming took off 0 bases at V and 8 bases at J, with 16 bases between the two ends. From germline, CDR1 is KGHSH and CDR2 LQKENI. The DNA for the CDR3 is TGTGCCAGCTCACCACCGAGTATGAGGGACGGCGGCTACACCTTC. It encodes CASSPPSMRDGGYTF.

This clonotype was detected ten times or more. The J gene is TRBJ1-1, the V gene TRBV5-1, with 8 bases that match TRBD1. From germline, CDR1 is SGHRS and CDR2 YFSETQ. V lost 0 bases, J lost 5 bases, and 9 bases stayed unmatched. CDR3 size: 16 residues. This CDR3 reads CASSLDAGGQGTEAFF. The CDR3 DNA reads TGCGCCAGCAGCTTGGATGCAGGGGGCCAGGGGACTGAAGCTTTCTTT. The entire variable domain, with the rest obtained from reference TRBV5-1 and TRBJ1-1, is as follows: KAGVTQTPRYLIKTRGQQVTLSCSPISGHRSVSWYQQTPGQGLQFLFEYFSETQRNKGNFPGRFSGRQFSNSRSEMNVSTLELGDSALYLCASSLDAGGQGTEAFFGQGTRLTVV.

This clonotype showed up just a few times. V and J are TRBV4-3 and TRBJ1-1; 7 bases are shared with TRBD1. The V and J ends lost 6 bases and 5 bases, in that order; junction bases with no gene match: 6. Per germline, CDR1 LGHNA and CDR2 YSLEER. There are 13 residues in the CDR3. In nucleotides, the CDR3 is TGCGCCAGCAGTATGACAGGGCGGACTGAAGCTTTCTTT. Translating it yields CASSMTGRTEAFF.

This clonotype has a handful of counts. The chain uses TRBV20-1 and TRBJ1-1; a possible D gene is TRBD1 (5 bases). This CDR3 spans 13 amino acids. Trimming removed 2 bases at V and 7 bases at J, with 14 bases between. In germline, CDR1 is DFQATT, CDR2 SNEGSKA (reference sequence). CDR3 sequence (DNA): TGCAGTGCTAGAACCCGGGGGAAGGGTGAAGCTTTCTTT. Its protein is CSARTRGKGEAFF.

This chain links TRBV7-2 with TRBJ2-5, with D possibly being TRBD1 (7 bases). This CDR3 is built from 16 residues. The germline V gene encodes CDR1 SGHTA and CDR2 FQGNSA. Trimming left V 2 bases short and J 3 bases short, with 16 bases between. As DNA, the CDR3 is TGTGCCAGCAGCTTAAAAGGAGGGGGCTGGGAAGAGACCCAGTACTTC. Its translation: CASSLKGGGWEETQYF.

This clonotype was seen repeatedly, ten times or more. J is TRBJ2-4 and V is TRBV5-1; D unresolved. The length of the CDR3 is 14 residues. Per germline, CDR1 SGHRS and CDR2 YFSETQ. Trimming removed 5 bases from V and 0 bases from J, with 9 bases in between. The CDR3 is CASSPTVAKNIQYF. CDR3 nucleotide sequence: TGCGCCAGCAGTCCTACGGTAGCCAAAAACATTCAGTACTTC.

This clonotype was observed at least ten times. The rearrangement links TRBV20-1 to TRBJ2-5, with 10 bases aligning to TRBD2. Germline assignment: CDR1 DFQATT and CDR2 SNEGSKA (reference sequence). The CDR3 loop spans 16 amino acids. J gave up 4 bases and V 4 bases, and 12 bases lay outside the gene matches. DNA for the CDR3: TGCAGTGCTATTAGAGGCAGCGGGGGGGCCCCAGAGACCCAGTACTTC. It specifies CSAIRGSGGAPETQYF.

The chain combines TRBV27 with TRBJ1-1; D gene ambiguous. From germline, CDR1 is MNHEY and CDR2 SMNVEV (reference sequence). The CDR3 consists of 14 residues. The germline V and J ends were trimmed by 1 base and 6 bases, with 12 bases remaining between them. DNA of the CDR3: TGTGCCAGCAGTTTATTTTTTAGGAGTTCTGAAGCTTTCTTT. Translating it yields CASSLFFRSSEAFF.

V is TRBV6-5 and J is TRBJ1-6; 10 bases match TRBD1. The junction had 10 bases not matched to a gene; V was cut back by 5 bases and J by 9 bases. This CDR3 is 16 amino acids long. CDR1 and CDR2 from the germline V gene are MNHEY and SVGAGI. As DNA, the CDR3 is TGTGCCAGCAGTAACTACGGGACAGGGGAAGGTTCACCCCTCCACTTT. Its protein product is CASSNYGTGEGSPLHF.

In its sample, this clonotype was seen many times. V usage is TRBV20-1 and J usage is TRBJ1-4, with a possible D match to TRBD1 (6 bases). V lost 5 bases and J lost 8, with 15 bases in between. The germline gives CDR1 DFQATT, CDR2 SNEGSKA (reference sequence). This CDR3 spans 13 amino acids. CDR3 coding DNA: TGCAGTGCTCCCGAGGGGGTAGGGGAAAAACTGTTTTTT. It specifies CSAPEGVGEKLFF.

This clonotype was observed many times. The gene calls are TRBV2 and TRBJ2-5; D unclear. The V end was cut by 6 bases, the J end by 2 bases, with 7 bases between. The length of the CDR3 is 12 residues. Germline V gene sequence: CDR1 SNHLY, CDR2 FYNNEI. The CDR3: CASRKDQETQYF. CDR3 DNA sequence: TGTGCCAGCAGGAAAGATCAAGAGACCCAGTACTTC.

This clonotype was observed many times. This sequence joins TRBV6-6 and TRBJ2-2; D possibly uses TRBD1 or TRBD2 (5 bases each). Germline V CDR1 and CDR2: MNHNY, SVGAGI (reference sequence). There are 15 residues in the CDR3. V lost 5 bases and J 5 bases, leaving 15 bases between the germline ends. DNA for the CDR3: TGTGCCAGCAGTACGTCCCCGAGGGGAACCGGGGAGCTGTTTTTT. Translated: CASSTSPRGTGELFF.

This clonotype was detected only a few times. The chain couples TRBV9 to TRBJ2-5; D not certain. The CDR3 consists of 14 residues. The germline V gene has CDR1 SGDLS and CDR2 YYNGEE. V was shortened by 5 bases and J by 0 bases, with 11 bases between the two germline ends. The CDR3, as DNA: TGTGCCAGCAGTCGCCTGGGTGACCAAGAGACCCAGTACTTC. This gives the protein CASSRLGDQETQYF.

The chain carries TRBV7-9 and TRBJ1-1, with TRBD1 matching 8 bases. The CDR3 totals 15 residues. Germline V CDR1 and CDR2: SEHNR, FQNEAQ (reference sequence). V gave up 5 bases and J gave up 4 bases; unmatched junction bases: 9. The CDR3 sequence: CASSKPQGVSTEAFF. The CDR3 nucleotides read TGTGCCAGCAGCAAGCCACAGGGGGTTAGCACTGAAGCTTTCTTT.